There are many counts of the clone carrying this T cell receptor beta chain. Its antigen is as yet unknown. The record originates from a study of spatial heterogeneity in lung cancer. Overall study context: The study consistently detected more beta-chain than alpha-chain sequences. Each unique TCR and UMI combination was seen more than ten times on average in raw reads. General study points: Blood showed ubiquitous tumor TCRs more often at resection than at routine follow-up.

The library protocol tagged each TCR cDNA with a unique molecular identifier. TCRdb re-called the 5' RACE reads with MiXCR, one entry per CDR3 protein. Of more than 35,000 distinct CDR3 sequences listed, less than 5.5% are singletons. Time point described: sample taken at primary tumor resection. Whole RNA was taken from tumor, nontumor lung or frozen PBMC; it was then sequenced unsorted. This TCR came from a female donor with early-stage non-small cell lung cancer. This material consisted of PBMCs, taken at surgery.

The CDR3 protein is CASSQDNQGPLNSPLHF. The CDR3 region has the DNA TGCGCCAGCAGCCAAGATAATCAAGGACCGCTTAATTCACCCCTCCACTTT. This chain joins TRBV4-1 and TRBJ1-6; no clear D gene. This CDR3 has 17 amino acids. Trimming took 0 bases from V and 6 from J, leaving 15 bases between them. Germline lookup yields CDR1 MGHRA and CDR2 YSYEKL.